The entry that follows covers one TCR beta chain sequence. Its antigen is undetermined. The V end was cut by 4 bases, the J end by 8 bases, with 20 bases between. The CDR3 is made up of 15 amino acids. Looked up from germline, CDR1 is LNHDA and CDR2 is SQIVND (reference sequence). This sample stems from a study of a mutant IDH1 vaccine in newly diagnosed glioma. The overall study: Vaccine administration was initiated 4-6 weeks following radiotherapy alone, or with temozolomide cycles. V12 occurred at week 35 and V13 at week 47.

Produced via immunoSEQ multiplex PCR; TCRdb's table is partial and in-frame only. The sample yields tens of thousands of clones, around 78% seen once. Noted time point: week 35, safety follow-up. Doses consisted of 300 ug of mutant IDH1 20-mer peptide each, paired with topical imiquimod. Weeks 1, 3, 5, 7, 11, 15, 19 and 23 were when patients received their eight vaccinations. Material: PBMCs, obtained from a glioma patient whose treatment included an IDH1 peptide vaccine. This receptor was obtained from a man aged 40-50 years with glioma. The rearrangement joins TRBV19 to TRBJ1-2; D may be TRBD1 (5 bases). The CDR3 DNA sequence: TGTGCCAGTAGTAACTTCTCATCAGGGATTCGGGGCTACACCTTC. Encoded protein: CASSNFSSGIRGYTF.